This T cell receptor (beta chain) was identified in a study of blood T cell repertoires in COVID-19. Study-level information: Whether acute or convalescent, the COVID-19 samples came from the United States, Italy and Spain. The cDNA or gDNA used as material had been derived from T cells, B-cell-depleted T cells, or PBMCs.

Source study methods: Quantification of nucleated cells was approximated via reference gene primer amplification. Generated by immunoSEQ multiplex PCR, the TCRdb table keeps only in-frame clones and is missing some. That table gives V, J and clone size, and the DNA gave D and trimming. The profile shows 150,000 to 200,000 clones, about four fifths of them singletons. This CDR3 region has 13 residues. CDR1 SNHLY and CDR2 FYNNEI come from the germline V gene. Between the trimmed V and J ends, which lost 6 bases and 0 bases, there was a span of 7 bases. The gene calls are TRBV2 and TRBJ2-3; D is ambiguous. The sequenced sample was peripheral blood. The TCR comes from a human donor with acute or convalescent COVID-19. The donor label of this sample is uncertain. The CDR3 spells CASSLRSTDTQYF. The DNA of the CDR3 is TGTGCCAGCAGCCTACGTAGCACAGATACGCAGTATTTT.